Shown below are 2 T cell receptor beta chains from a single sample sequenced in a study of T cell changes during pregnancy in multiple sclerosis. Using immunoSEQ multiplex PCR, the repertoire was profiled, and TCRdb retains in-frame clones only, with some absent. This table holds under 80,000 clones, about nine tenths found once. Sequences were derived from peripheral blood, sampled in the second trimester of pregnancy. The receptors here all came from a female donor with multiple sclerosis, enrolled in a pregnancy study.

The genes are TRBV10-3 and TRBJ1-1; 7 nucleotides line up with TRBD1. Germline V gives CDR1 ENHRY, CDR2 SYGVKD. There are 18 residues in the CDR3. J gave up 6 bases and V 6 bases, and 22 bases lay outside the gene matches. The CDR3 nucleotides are TGTGCCATCAGCGCTCTCCGGGGGACAGAACGGGGGTTGGCTGAAGCTTTCTTT. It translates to CAISALRGTERGLAEAFF.

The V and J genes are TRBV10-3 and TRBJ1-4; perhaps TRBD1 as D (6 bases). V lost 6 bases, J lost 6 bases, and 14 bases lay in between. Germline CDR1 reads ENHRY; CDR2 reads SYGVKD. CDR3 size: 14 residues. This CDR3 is CAIRDSVKDEKLFF. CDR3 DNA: TGTGCCATCAGGGACAGTGTTAAGGATGAAAAACTGTTTTTT.